The 19 T cell receptor beta chains in this list originate from one sample, sequenced in a study of blood T cell repertoires in COVID-19. Assay used: immunoSEQ multiplex PCR; TCRdb lists only in-frame clones, some missing. The data show roughly 170,000 clones, 70% to 90% seen once. Material for sequencing was peripheral blood. The source is a man aged 35-49 years who had recovered from COVID-19.

This clone was seen only once. This chain connects TRBV11-3 to TRBJ2-7, with 9 bases aligning to TRBD2. The trim removed 9 bases at V and 3 bases at J, leaving 6 bases unmatched. CDR1 and CDR2 from the germline V gene are SGHNT and YENEEA. The CDR3 totals 13 residues. The CDR3 nucleotides are TGTGCCAGTTCCCTAGCGGGAAACTACGAGCAGTACTTC. Translation gives CASSLAGNYEQYF.

The V and J genes are TRBV27 and TRBJ2-7; 12 nucleotides agree with TRBD2. Germline CDR1 is MNHEY and CDR2 is SMNVEV (reference sequence). V lost 5 bases, J lost 6 bases, and 11 bases stayed unmatched. The CDR3 has 16 residues. The DNA for the CDR3 is TGTGCCAGCAGTGCTGGCCTAGCGGGAGGGCCCTCCGAGCAGTACTTC. Its protein is CASSAGLAGGPSEQYF.

The chain's CDR3 is CASSRDPRLAGAYEQYF. DNA for the CDR3: TGTGCCAGCAGCCGAGATCCGCGACTAGCGGGAGCCTACGAGCAGTACTTC. The rearrangement uses TRBV6-6 and TRBJ2-7; 12 nucleotides agree with TRBD2. V was pared by 6 bases and J by 2 bases, with 11 bases of the junction left unmatched. The CDR3 has 17 amino acids. CDR1 MNHNY and CDR2 SVGAGI come from the germline V gene (reference sequence).

V gene TRBV9 combines with J gene TRBJ1-1, with no clear D. The CDR3 has 14 amino acids. Germline values: CDR1 SGDLS, CDR2 YYNGEE. Trimming cost V 1 base and J 1 base, with 8 bases left between them. The CDR3 loop reads CASSVLPGNTEAFF. The CDR3 DNA reads as TGTGCCAGCAGCGTACTCCCGGGGAACACTGAAGCTTTCTTT.

This sequence joins TRBV5-4 and TRBJ1-1; 9 bases are shared with TRBD1. After removal of 2 bases from V and 4 bases from J, the junction contained 3 bases not matched to a gene. The V gene's germline CDR1 is SGHNT and CDR2 YYREEE (reference sequence). The CDR3 is 14 residues long. The CDR3 DNA is TGTGCCAGCAGCTTCTGGGACAGGGTCACTGAAGCTTTCTTT. It codes for CASSFWDRVTEAFF.

The chain uses TRBV6-5 and TRBJ1-2; the D is unclear. CDR1 is MNHEY, CDR2 SVGAGI, per germline. V was pared by 7 bases and J by 2 bases, with 8 bases between. This CDR3 has 12 amino acids. CDR3 in amino acids: CASKRPNYGYTF. The CDR3 DNA reads as TGTGCCAGCAAGCGGCCCAACTATGGCTACACCTTC.

This clone was counted between two and nine times. The chain recombines TRBV7-9 with TRBJ2-7, with D maybe TRBD2 (6 bases). The germline V gene has CDR1 SEHNR and CDR2 FQNEAQ (reference sequence). V lost 3 bases to trimming and J lost 0 bases, with 6 bases between them. The CDR3 spans 13 residues. The CDR3 nucleotides read TGTGCCAGCAGCTTCGGGGGCTCCTACGAGCAGTACTTC. The encoded protein is CASSFGGSYEQYF.

The sample holds one count of this clone. This rearrangement joins TRBV6-2 or TRBV6-3 to TRBJ1-4, with no clear D. This CDR3 is 14 amino acids long. V gave up 0 bases and J gave up 8 bases, with 10 bases separating them. The germline V gene has CDR1 MNHEY and CDR2 SVGEGT. CDR3 in amino acids: CASSYSIVSEKLFF. CDR3 nucleotide sequence: TGTGCCAGCAGTTACTCGATAGTTAGCGAAAAACTGTTTTTT.

This clone was observed a few times. The V gene is TRBV6-4, the J gene TRBJ1-6, with D possibly being TRBD1 (5 bases). V shed 9 bases and J shed 6 bases, with 9 bases lying between them. The CDR3 spans 12 residues. CDR1 is MRHNA and CDR2 is SNTAGT in the germline V gene. CDR3 residues: CARTEGNSPLHF. The CDR3 bases are TGTGCCAGGACAGAAGGTAATTCACCCCTCCACTTT.

This sequence joins TRBV5-5 and TRBJ2-5; the D gene is possibly TRBD1 (5 bases). Trimming removed 3 bases from V and 5 bases from J, with 8 bases in between. This CDR3 region has 12 residues. Germline V gene data show CDR1 as SGHKS and CDR2 as YYEKEE (reference sequence). This CDR3 reads CASSSTAETQYF. CDR3 in DNA: TGTGCCAGCAGCTCGACAGCTGAGACCCAGTACTTC.

V and J are TRBV5-4 and TRBJ1-2, with D maybe TRBD1 (5 bases). V was pared by 2 bases and J by 8 bases, with 13 bases between. This CDR3 has 13 residues. Germline assignment: CDR1 SGHNT and CDR2 YYREEE (reference sequence). The CDR3, as DNA: TGTGCCAGCAGCTTTGCGGGGGTGAGAGGCTACACCTTC. Translation gives CASSFAGVRGYTF.

This clone has only a few counts. This sequence joins TRBV4-2 and TRBJ2-5; tentative D call: TRBD1 (6 bases). CDR1 is LGHNA, CDR2 YNFKEQ, per germline. The V and J ends lost 0 bases and 2 bases respectively, with 13 bases between them. CDR3 length equals 16 residues. CDR3 nucleotide sequence: TGTGCCAGCAGCCAAGACCTTAGCCAGGGGCAAGAGACCCAGTACTTC. It codes for CASSQDLSQGQETQYF.

This clone was recorded a few times. V and J are TRBV15 and TRBJ2-7; 7 nucleotides align to TRBD1. Germline V gives CDR1 LNHNV, CDR2 YYDKDF (reference sequence). This CDR3 comprises 13 residues. Losses at the gene ends were 6 bases for V and 3 bases for J; bases not matched to a gene: 5. DNA for the CDR3: TGTGCCACCAGGGGGGACAGCGTCTACGAGCAGTACTTC. Its protein is CATRGDSVYEQYF.

V usage is TRBV7-2 and J usage is TRBJ2-1; 9 bases agree with TRBD2. This CDR3 has 19 residues. The germline V gene encodes CDR1 SGHTA and CDR2 FQGNSA. V shed 4 bases, J shed 9 bases, and the junction held 22 bases outside the gene matches. CDR3 nucleotide sequence: TGTGCCAGCAGCTCGGGGCGGGGGGGCCTTAGAAGACAAGGCGGTGAGCAGTTCTTC. Translating gives CASSSGRGGLRRQGGEQFF.

The CDR3 sequence is CASSRVKSGTGGTGELFF. CDR3 DNA: TGCGCCAGCAGCCGAGTAAAATCCGGGACAGGGGGCACCGGGGAGCTGTTTTTT. The chain joins TRBV4-3 to TRBJ2-2; 11 positions agree with TRBD1. The V segment lost 4 bases and the J segment 4 bases; nucleotides outside the gene matches: 11. There are 18 residues in the CDR3. Germline V gives CDR1 LGHNA, CDR2 YSLEER.

This clone was seen once. The J gene is TRBJ2-3, the V gene TRBV28; possibly TRBD2 for D (7 bases). The CDR3 is made up of 14 amino acids. With 6 bases removed from V and 6 bases from J, the gap between germline ends came to 16 bases. Germline V gives CDR1 MDHEN, CDR2 SYDVKM. This CDR3 reads CASSHREGRDTQYF. The CDR3 nucleotides read TGTGCCAGCAGCCACAGGGAGGGCCGCGATACGCAGTATTTT.

V gene TRBV2 combines with J gene TRBJ2-7; the D gene is possibly TRBD1 (6 bases). With 4 bases removed from V and 7 bases from J, the gap between germline ends came to 8 bases. The CDR3 runs 11 residues. The germline V gene encodes CDR1 SNHLY and CDR2 FYNNEI. The DNA for the CDR3 is TGTGCCAGCAGTGGGGGGCTGGAGCAGTACTTC. Its translation: CASSGGLEQYF.

This rearrangement joins TRBV18 to TRBJ1-1; D gene uncertain. From germline, CDR1 is KGHSH and CDR2 LQKENI. Trimming stripped 2 bases from V and 1 base from J, with 14 bases between. This CDR3 is 16 amino acids long. CDR3 in amino acids: CASSPKEGLSNTEAFF. The CDR3 bases are TGTGCCAGCTCACCAAAGGAGGGTCTTTCGAACACTGAAGCTTTCTTT.

The CDR3 region has the DNA TGTGCCAGCCGCCTTGGGGGCATTGGCACTGAAGCTTTCTTT. Protein: CASRLGGIGTEAFF. The V gene is TRBV19, the J gene TRBJ1-1; a weak D match, TRBD1 (6 bases). Looked up from germline, CDR1 is LNHDA and CDR2 is SQIVND (reference sequence). The length of the CDR3 is 14 residues. V was cut by 9 bases and J by 4 bases, with 18 bases left in between.